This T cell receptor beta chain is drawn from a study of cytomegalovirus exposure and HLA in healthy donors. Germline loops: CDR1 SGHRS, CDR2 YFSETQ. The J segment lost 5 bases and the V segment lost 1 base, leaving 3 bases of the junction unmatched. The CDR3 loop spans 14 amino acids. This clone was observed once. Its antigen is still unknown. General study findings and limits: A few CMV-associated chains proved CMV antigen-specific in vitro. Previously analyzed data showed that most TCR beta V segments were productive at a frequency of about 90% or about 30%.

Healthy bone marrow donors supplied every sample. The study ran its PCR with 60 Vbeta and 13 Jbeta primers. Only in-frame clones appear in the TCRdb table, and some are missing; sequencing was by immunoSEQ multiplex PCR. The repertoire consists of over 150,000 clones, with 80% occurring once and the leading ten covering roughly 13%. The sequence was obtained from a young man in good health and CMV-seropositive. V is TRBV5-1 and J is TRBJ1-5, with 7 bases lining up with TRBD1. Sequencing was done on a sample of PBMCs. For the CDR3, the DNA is TGCGCCAGCAGCTTGCGCAGGGGGGATCAGCCCCAGCATTTT. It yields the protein CASSLRRGDQPQHF.